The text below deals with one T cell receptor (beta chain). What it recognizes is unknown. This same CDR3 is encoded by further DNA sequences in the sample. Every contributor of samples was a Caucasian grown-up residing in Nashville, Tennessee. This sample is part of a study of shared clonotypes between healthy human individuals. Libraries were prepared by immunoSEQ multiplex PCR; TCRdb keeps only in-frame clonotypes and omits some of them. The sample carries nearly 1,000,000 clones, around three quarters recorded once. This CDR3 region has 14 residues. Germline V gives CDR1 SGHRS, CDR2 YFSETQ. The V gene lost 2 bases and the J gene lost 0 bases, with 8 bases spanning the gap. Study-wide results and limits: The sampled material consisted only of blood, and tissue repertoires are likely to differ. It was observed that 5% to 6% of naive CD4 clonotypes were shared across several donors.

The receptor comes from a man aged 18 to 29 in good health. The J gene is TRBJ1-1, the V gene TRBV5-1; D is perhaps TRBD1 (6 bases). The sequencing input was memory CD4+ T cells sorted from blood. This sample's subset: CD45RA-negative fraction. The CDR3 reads CASSFGTMNTEAFF. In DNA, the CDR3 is TGCGCCAGCAGCTTCGGGACAATGAACACTGAAGCTTTCTTT.